This T cell receptor (beta chain) comes out of a study of T-cell memory formation after mild COVID-19. A single record per CDR3 protein comes from TCRdb applying MiXCR to the 5' RACE reads. This sample has 450,000 or so distinct CDR3 sequences; roughly 25% occur once, and the top ten carry roughly an eighth. Deletions cut 8 bases from V and 3 bases from J, with 17 bases between. CDR3 length: 14 amino acids. The germline gives CDR1 LGHDT, CDR2 YNNKEL (reference sequence). Concerning this clonotype: What it binds is not known.

Study findings and constraints: Mainly in CM and EM were contracting CD4+ clones; CD8+ were in EMRA.

Material for sequencing was PBMCs or a T cell subset sorted from them (not recorded which). The chain recombines TRBV3-1 with TRBJ2-7; no reliable D call. The sequence was obtained from an adult woman who had mild COVID-19 (a few samples of this study predate the infection). Cell type and time point are not known. The CDR3 DNA follows: TGTGCCAGCTCCCGCCGTAGGGCTGGCTACGAGCAGTACTTC. This gives the protein CASSRRRAGYEQYF.